These 20 T cell receptor beta chains share one sample of origin, sequenced in a study of T-cell memory formation after mild COVID-19. One entry per CDR3 protein, called by TCRdb with MiXCR from the 5' RACE reads. In the table there are more than 150,000 distinct CDR3 sequences, around 10% of which are singletons. The sample comprised PBMCs or a T cell subset sorted from them (not recorded which). Every receptor here comes from a man younger than 35 who had mild COVID-19 (a few samples of this study predate the infection). Cell type and time point are not known.

At least ten counts were recorded for this clonotype. The rearrangement joins TRBV7-9 to TRBJ2-7; tentatively, D is TRBD1 (6 bases). V dropped 3 bases and J dropped 3 bases, with 9 bases sitting between them. Germline CDR1 SEHNR, CDR2 FQNEAQ (reference sequence). This CDR3 spans 13 amino acids. The CDR3 coding sequence is TGTGCCAGCAGCTTCGGACAGTACTACGAGCAGTACTTC. Translation gives CASSFGQYYEQYF. Filled out from reference TRBV7-9 and TRBJ2-7, the complete variable domain reads DTGVSQNPRHKITKRGQNVTFRCDPISEHNRLYWYRQTLGQGPEFLTYFQNEAQLEKSRLLSDRFSAERPKGSFSTLEIQRTEQGDSAMYLCASSFGQYYEQYFGPGTRLTVT.

This clonotype was counted between two and nine times. The rearrangement uses TRBV11-2 and TRBJ1-2, with TRBD1 identical over 8 bases. Germline V gene data show CDR1 as SGHAT and CDR2 as FQNNGV. V lost 6 bases and J lost 0; bases outside the gene matches: 6. The CDR3 contains 15 residues. The CDR3 nucleotides read TGTGCCAGCAGTCTACAGGGGGTGTCTAACTATGGCTACACCTTC. This gives the protein CASSLQGVSNYGYTF.

The sample holds a few counts of this clonotype. The rearrangement uses TRBV6-5 and TRBJ1-2, with D possibly being TRBD1 (5 bases). The CDR3 contains 12 residues. Germline CDR1 is MNHEY and CDR2 is SVGAGI. V lost 6 bases, J lost 8 bases, and 13 bases lay in between. CDR3 nucleotides: TGTGCCAGCAGCACACAAAGGACAGGCTACACCTTC. Amino acids: CASSTQRTGYTF.

This chain links TRBV28 with TRBJ2-5; D remains ambiguous. Trimming left V 6 bases short and J 4 bases short, with 15 bases between. The CDR3 contains 14 residues. From germline, CDR1 is MDHEN and CDR2 SYDVKM. CDR3: CASSIPSRAETQYF. The CDR3 bases are TGTGCCAGCAGCATTCCTTCTCGGGCAGAGACCCAGTACTTC.

The V call is TRBV28, the J call TRBJ2-3; 7 nucleotides agree with TRBD1. The CDR3 loop spans 14 amino acids. Germline assignment: CDR1 MDHEN and CDR2 SYDVKM. The V and J ends lost 5 bases and 5 bases, in that order; junction bases with no gene match: 7. CDR3 loop: CASSIGQDLDTQYF. Written as DNA, the CDR3 is TGTGCCAGCAGTATCGGACAGGACCTAGATACGCAGTATTTT.

The rearrangement uses TRBV18 and TRBJ1-2; 7 nucleotides align to TRBD1. Germline CDR1 is KGHSH and CDR2 is LQKENI. The CDR3 has 14 amino acids. V was clipped by 4 bases and J by 8 bases; unmatched bases: 10. The CDR3 bases are TGTGCCAGCTCACAGCGGACAGGAGCGGGAGGCTACACCTTC. Encoded protein: CASSQRTGAGGYTF.

This chain uses TRBV6-5 with TRBJ2-3, with D perhaps matching TRBD2 (6 bases). V dropped 7 bases and J dropped 5 bases, with 16 bases sitting between them. The CDR3 contains 14 residues. From germline, CDR1 is MNHEY and CDR2 SVGAGI. CDR3 amino acids: CASTTPRGGDTQYF. Here the CDR3 DNA reads TGTGCCAGCACCACACCGCGGGGTGGAGATACGCAGTATTTT.

This clonotype was recorded at least ten times. V and J are TRBV18 and TRBJ2-1; 9 nucleotides agree with TRBD2. Germline V gene lookup returns CDR1 KGHSH and CDR2 LQKENI. The V gene end was trimmed by 3 bases and the J gene end by 6 bases; junction bases not matched to a gene: 12. The CDR3 runs 17 residues. The CDR3 sequence: CASSPGIAGDSSNEQFF. CDR3 sequence (DNA): TGTGCCAGCTCACCCGGGATAGCGGGGGACTCAAGCAATGAGCAGTTCTTC.

This clonotype was observed a few times. J is TRBJ2-1 and V is TRBV12-3 or TRBV12-4; D remains unclear. The CDR3 runs to 16 residues. The V gene lost 6 bases and the J gene lost 0 bases, with 15 bases spanning the gap. CDR3 region: CASSNLPASSYNEQFF. Here the CDR3 DNA reads TGTGCCAGCAGCAACCTCCCGGCGAGCTCCTACAATGAGCAGTTCTTC.

This rearrangement joins TRBV20-1 to TRBJ2-5; D not certain. The CDR3 sequence is 10 residues long. Trimming stripped 6 bases from V and 4 bases from J, with 6 bases between. Per germline, CDR1 DFQATT and CDR2 SNEGSKA (reference sequence). The DNA of the CDR3 is TGCAGTGCCCTTATAGAGACCCAGTACTTC. Translating gives CSALIETQYF.

This clonotype came up many times. The V gene is TRBV5-1, the J gene TRBJ2-7, with 10 nucleotides matching TRBD1. The CDR3 sequence is 15 residues long. The germline V gene has CDR1 SGHRS and CDR2 YFSETQ. V dropped 2 bases and J dropped 1; count of bases not matched to a gene: 3. The CDR3 loop is CASSFGQGDSYEQYF. Written as DNA, the CDR3 is TGCGCCAGCAGCTTTGGACAGGGGGATTCCTACGAGCAGTACTTC.

The chain joins TRBV7-2 to TRBJ2-5; 7 bases line up with TRBD2. J gave up 4 bases and V 2 bases, and 7 bases lay outside the gene matches. Per the germline V gene, CDR1 is SGHTA and CDR2 is FQGNSA. The CDR3 is 15 residues long. This CDR3 is CASSLQRGEGETQYF. Written as DNA, the CDR3 is TGTGCCAGCAGCTTACAGCGGGGCGAGGGAGAGACCCAGTACTTC.

This clonotype has more than one count but fewer than ten. The chain joins TRBV21-1 to TRBJ1-6. TRBV21-1 counts as a pseudogene. The CDR3 runs to 15 residues. CDR3 nucleotide sequence: TGTGCCAGCAGCAAAGTTGGATCCTATAATTCACCCCTCCACTTT. It yields the protein CASSKVGSYNSPLHF.

Only a few counts were recorded for this clonotype. The J gene is TRBJ2-2, the V gene TRBV30, with D possibly TRBD2 on 5 matching bases. Germline CDR1 GTSNPN, CDR2 SVGIG (reference sequence). The germline V and J ends were trimmed by 4 bases and 5 bases, with 14 bases remaining between them. The length of the CDR3 is 14 residues. The CDR3 here is CAWKVGVLTGELFF. The CDR3 region has the DNA TGTGCCTGGAAGGTCGGGGTTTTGACCGGGGAGCTGTTTTTT.

The chain combines TRBV7-2 with TRBJ1-2, with 10 nucleotides matching TRBD1. CDR1 is SGHTA, CDR2 FQGNSA, per germline. The V segment lost 0 bases and the J segment 12 bases; nucleotides outside the gene matches: 4. The CDR3 covers 13 residues. CDR3 DNA sequence: TGTGCCAGCAGCTTAGCCGTGGACAGGGGGAACACCTTC. Its protein is CASSLAVDRGNTF.

The chain carries TRBV20-1 and TRBJ2-7; D remains ambiguous. The ends were cut back, 5 bases at V and 2 bases at J, with 16 bases in the middle. Germline CDR1 is DFQATT and CDR2 is SNEGSKA (reference sequence). The CDR3 contains 14 residues. CDR3 residues: CSAVTPANPYEQYF. CDR3 coding DNA: TGCAGTGCTGTGACACCCGCAAACCCCTACGAGCAGTACTTC.

The CDR3 spells CSARGDGKGEKLFF. CDR3 coding DNA: TGCAGTGCTAGAGGGGATGGAAAAGGTGAAAAACTGTTTTTT. The chain carries TRBV20-1 and TRBJ1-4; D unclear. The length of the CDR3 is 14 residues. V lost 1 base and J 7 bases, leaving 13 bases between the germline ends. Looked up from germline, CDR1 is DFQATT and CDR2 is SNEGSKA (reference sequence).

In this sample, this clonotype turned up a few times. The chain links TRBV9 to TRBJ1-1, with D possibly TRBD1 on 5 matching bases. Deletions cut 4 bases from V and 8 bases from J, with 15 bases between. The CDR3 has 13 residues. Germline lookup yields CDR1 SGDLS and CDR2 YYNGEE. The CDR3 DNA reads TGTGCCAGCAGCAGGGACGGCCGCAGGGAAGCTTTCTTT. The encoded protein is CASSRDGRREAFF.

In this sample, this clonotype turned up many times. The chain uses TRBV20-1 and TRBJ2-1; 8 positions match TRBD2. Germline trimming cut 0 bases from V and 3 bases from J; bases unmatched to any gene: 4. The CDR3 is 15 residues long. Germline CDR1 and CDR2: DFQATT and SNEGSKA (reference sequence). This CDR3 reads CSARDTGGGYNEQFF. CDR3 in DNA: TGCAGTGCTAGAGATACCGGGGGGGGCTACAATGAGCAGTTCTTC.

Many counts were recorded for this clonotype. V usage is TRBV7-8 and J usage is TRBJ2-7, with TRBD1 as a possible D gene (6 bases). The germline V gene encodes CDR1 SGHVS and CDR2 FQNEAQ. The CDR3 contains 13 residues. Trimming stripped 5 bases from V and 3 bases from J, with 11 bases between. The CDR3 coding sequence is TGTGCCAGCAGCCTGGACAGCCTCTACGAGCAGTACGTC. Amino acids: CASSLDSLYEQYV.